Below, 31 T cell receptor beta chains from the same sample are listed, as sequenced in a study of identical twins. One entry per CDR3 protein, called by TCRdb with MiXCR from the 5' RACE reads. The data show about 1.7 million distinct CDR3 sequences, with 32% seen just once and 0.27% held by the top ten. The sequencing input was cord blood. The receptors come from a newborn girl in good health.

J is TRBJ2-2 and V is TRBV12-3 or TRBV12-4, with no clear D. The CDR3 contains 15 residues. The V end was cut by 7 bases, the J end by 6 bases, with 18 bases between. CDR3 in amino acids: CASTVGRTLPGELFF. In DNA, the CDR3 is TGTGCCAGCACCGTCGGTCGTACTCTTCCCGGGGAGCTGTTTTTT.

This chain connects TRBV6-1 to TRBJ1-1, with D maybe TRBD1 (5 bases). CDR1 is MNHNS and CDR2 is SASEGT in the germline V gene. The CDR3 is 13 amino acids. Trimming left V 8 bases short and J 11 bases short, with 21 bases between. CDR3 nucleotides: TGTGCCAGCGGTGGGGGACCTCAGGGCCCGGCTTTCTTT. As protein: CASGGGPQGPAFF.

This clonotype was seen more than once but under ten times. The chain is built from TRBV16 and TRBJ2-4; D possibly corresponds to TRBD1 (6 bases). V gave up 0 bases and J gave up 0 bases, with 9 bases separating them. Germline CDR1 and CDR2: KGHSY and FQNENV. The CDR3 is made up of 16 amino acids. The DNA of the CDR3 is TGTGCCAGCAGCCAATCGACAGGAGTAGCCAAAAACATTCAGTACTTC. Its protein product is CASSQSTGVAKNIQYF.

The chain couples TRBV9 to TRBJ2-5; a possible D gene is TRBD2 (5 bases). The DNA matches TRBJ2-7 better at its end, which makes the J call doubtful. Germline CDR1 and CDR2: SGDLS and YYNGEE. The CDR3 runs 13 residues. This chain's CDR3 is CASSVPGIYEQYF. CDR3 DNA: TGTGCCAGCAGCGTACCGGGGATCTACGAGCAGTACTTC.

This sequence joins TRBV20-1 and TRBJ2-3; 12 bases line up with TRBD2. Trimming at V came to 2 bases and at J to 2 bases, leaving 2 bases not matched to a gene. Germline V CDR1 and CDR2: DFQATT, SNEGSKA (reference sequence). This CDR3 spans 15 amino acids. The CDR3 loop reads CSARRLAGATDTQYF. CDR3 nucleotide sequence: TGCAGTGCTAGACGACTAGCGGGGGCCACAGATACGCAGTATTTT.

This clonotype appeared a few times. The rearrangement uses TRBV3-1 and TRBJ2-5, with a tentative D call TRBD2 (6 bases). Deletions cut 1 base from V and 5 bases from J, with 17 bases between. CDR1 and CDR2 (germline): LGHDT, YNNKEL (reference sequence). CDR3 length: 16 amino acids. The CDR3 loop is CASSQVLLAEWETQYF. The CDR3 DNA reads TGTGCCAGCAGCCAAGTTTTACTAGCCGAGTGGGAGACCCAGTACTTC.

This clonotype was counted only a few times. The J gene is TRBJ2-1, the V gene TRBV5-1, with TRBD1 as a possible D gene (5 bases). The CDR3 loop spans 15 amino acids. V lost 0 bases to trimming and J lost 8 bases, with 15 bases between them. Germline CDR1 is SGHRS and CDR2 is YFSETQ. The CDR3 reads CASSLAPTLGDEQFF. The CDR3, as DNA: TGCGCCAGCAGCTTGGCCCCGACCCTAGGGGATGAGCAGTTCTTC.

This clonotype was counted once. A read error may account for a junction end that differs from germline. J is TRBJ2-1 and V is TRBV5-1; 7 positions agree with TRBD2. Germline loops: CDR1 SGHRS, CDR2 YFSETQ. The length of the CDR3 is 17 residues. CDR3 region: CASADNSGLIRGDEQIF. The DNA of the CDR3 is TGCGCCAGCGCCGACAATAGCGGGCTCATCAGAGGGGATGAGCAGATCTTC. Based on the CDR3 plus reference TRBV5-1 and TRBJ2-1, the full variable domain is KAGVTQTPRYLIKTRGQQVTLSCSPISGHRSVSWYQQTPGQGLQFLFEYFSETQRNKGNFPGRFSGRQFSNSRSEMNVSTLELGDSALYLCASADNSGLIRGDEQIFGPGTRLTVL.

The chain recombines TRBV5-1 with TRBJ2-2; D not resolved. CDR1 SGHRS and CDR2 YFSETQ come from the germline V gene. The ends were cut back, 4 bases at V and 0 bases at J, with 10 bases in the middle. The CDR3 extends over 15 amino acids. CDR3 DNA sequence: TGCGCCAGCAGCATACCGGGTCCGAACACCGGGGAGCTGTTTTTT. It codes for CASSIPGPNTGELFF.

This sequence joins TRBV24-1 and TRBJ2-7, with 9 bases fitting TRBD1. Germline CDR1 KGHDR, CDR2 SFDVKD. V gave up 12 bases and J gave up 3 bases; unmatched junction bases: 5. The CDR3 sequence is 12 residues long. CDR3 in amino acids: CAPGTGNYEQYF. The CDR3 coding sequence is TGTGCCCCAGGGACAGGGAACTACGAGCAGTACTTC.

The chain employs TRBV9 and TRBJ2-1; tentative D call: TRBD1 (7 bases). V was clipped by 0 bases and J by 9 bases, with 13 bases between them. The CDR3 covers 14 residues. Germline V CDR1 and CDR2: SGDLS, YYNGEE. The CDR3 region is CASSVAGQGGEQFF. CDR3 nucleotide sequence: TGTGCCAGCAGCGTAGCGGGCCAGGGGGGTGAGCAGTTCTTC.

This clonotype has at least ten counts. The chain carries TRBV20-1 and TRBJ2-1; D remains unclear. V lost 4 bases, J lost 5 bases, and 3 bases lay in between. The CDR3 has 10 residues. Germline lookup yields CDR1 DFQATT and CDR2 SNEGSKA (reference sequence). In DNA form, the CDR3 reads TGCAGTGCTATCGACAATGAGCAGTTCTTC. Translating gives CSAIDNEQFF.

This sequence joins TRBV2 and TRBJ2-3; 13 nucleotides agree with TRBD2. This CDR3 contains 15 residues. V trimming: 9 bases; J trimming: 2 bases; junction bases outside the gene matches: 5. Germline V gene data show CDR1 as SNHLY and CDR2 as FYNNEI. As DNA, the CDR3 is TGTGCCAGACGGACTAGCGGGGGATCCACAGATACGCAGTATTTT. It codes for CARRTSGGSTDTQYF.

Ten or more counts support this clonotype. At one of its ends the junction is not consistent with the germline gene, which may arise from a read error. V gene TRBV5-1 combines with J gene TRBJ2-7; D ambiguous. The length of the CDR3 is 13 residues. Germline CDR1 reads SGHRS; CDR2 reads YFSETQ. For the CDR3, the DNA is TGTGCCAGCAGCTTACTCGATTCCTACGAGCAGTACTTC. Residues: CASSLLDSYEQYF.

The chain has TRBV12-3 or TRBV12-4 and TRBJ1-2; D remains ambiguous. This CDR3 is 12 amino acids long. V lost 5 bases and J 5 bases, leaving 9 bases between the germline ends. The CDR3 region is CASSLETYGYTF. The CDR3 DNA sequence: TGTGCCAGCAGTCTTGAGACATATGGCTACACCTTC.

A word on this clonotype: This may be a read error, as it is one base from a much larger clone. This sequence joins TRBV3-1 and TRBJ2-1; 14 bases map to TRBD2. Germline CDR1 LGHDT, CDR2 YNNKEL (reference sequence). The CDR3 covers 17 residues. After removal of 0 bases from V and 9 bases from J, the junction contained 7 bases not matched to a gene. CDR3 coding DNA: TGTGCCAGCAGCCAAGAAGGGGGACTAGCGGGAGCTGGTGAGCAGTTCTTC. This gives the protein CASSQEGGLAGAGEQFF.

The V and J genes are TRBV24-1 and TRBJ2-1; D may be TRBD2 (5 bases). V was shortened by 3 bases and J by 6 bases, with 14 bases between the two germline ends. Germline lookup yields CDR1 KGHDR and CDR2 SFDVKD. CDR3 length: 15 residues. The CDR3 bases are TGTGCCACCAGTGATGGGGTTTTCCGGGGCAATGAGCAGTTCTTC. Protein: CATSDGVFRGNEQFF.

The V and J genes are TRBV5-1 and TRBJ1-2; 7 bases are shared with TRBD1. The CDR3 totals 14 residues. CDR1 and CDR2 from the germline V gene are SGHRS and YFSETQ. V gave up 4 bases and J gave up 6 bases; unmatched junction bases: 9. This CDR3 is CASSTSHRGNGYTF. CDR3 in DNA: TGCGCCAGCAGCACCTCCCACAGGGGCAATGGCTACACCTTC.

This clonotype was recorded once. V usage is TRBV6-6 and J usage is TRBJ1-4; D gene uncertain. The CDR3 length is 12 residues. Trimming cost V 8 bases and J 2 bases, with 6 bases left between them. Germline CDR1 is MNHNY and CDR2 is SVGAGI (reference sequence). For the CDR3, the DNA is TGTGCCAGCGGGCCCACTAATGAAAAACTGTTTTTT. It specifies CASGPTNEKLFF.

This chain joins TRBV25-1 and TRBJ1-1; possible D gene TRBD1, 5 bases. In germline, CDR1 is MGHDK, CDR2 SYGVNS. Trimming took off 0 bases at V and 4 bases at J, with 6 bases between the two ends. The CDR3 is made up of 13 amino acids. CDR3: CASSEYGGTEAFF. CDR3 nucleotides: TGTGCCAGCAGTGAATATGGGGGCACTGAAGCTTTCTTT.

The chain's CDR3 is CASSVLAVRPTDTQYF. In DNA form, the CDR3 reads TGTGCCAGCAGCGTTCTAGCGGTCCGTCCCACAGATACGCAGTATTTT. The chain carries TRBV9 and TRBJ2-3; 7 bases fit TRBD2. The CDR3 runs to 16 residues. Germline CDR1 and CDR2: SGDLS and YYNGEE. The ends lost 2 bases at V and 2 bases at J; junction bases unmatched: 8.

The chain uses TRBV7-9 and TRBJ2-3, with 9 bases identical to TRBD1. Losses at the gene ends were 4 bases for V and 2 bases for J; bases not matched to a gene: 10. The germline CDR1 and CDR2 sequences are SEHNR and FQNEAQ (reference sequence). This CDR3 is 17 amino acids long. The CDR3 loop reads CASSSSQGALFTDTQYF. DNA of the CDR3: TGTGCCAGCAGCTCTTCACAGGGGGCTCTATTCACAGATACGCAGTATTTT. The full variable domain, completed using reference TRBV7-9 and TRBJ2-3, is DTGVSQNPRHKITKRGQNVTFRCDPISEHNRLYWYRQTLGQGPEFLTYFQNEAQLEKSRLLSDRFSAERPKGSFSTLEIQRTEQGDSAMYLCASSSSQGALFTDTQYFGPGTRLTVL.

This clonotype came up a few times. This chain uses TRBV6-5 with TRBJ1-6; 10 positions match TRBD1. Germline-derived CDR1 and CDR2 are MNHEY and SVGAGI. CDR3 length: 16 residues. The ends lost 2 bases at V and 7 bases at J; junction bases unmatched: 5. CDR3 loop: CASSYAGQGRNSPLHF. CDR3 sequence (DNA): TGTGCCAGCAGTTACGCGGGACAGGGGAGAAATTCACCCCTCCACTTT.

This clonotype has just a few counts. This chain uses TRBV7-9 with TRBJ2-4, with 9 bases identical to TRBD1. CDR3 length: 15 amino acids. Germline V gives CDR1 SEHNR, CDR2 FQNEAQ (reference sequence). The V and J ends lost 1 base and 6 bases, in that order; junction bases with no gene match: 4. CDR3 in DNA: TGTGCCAGCAGCTTAGAGCGGACAGGGGTAAACATTCAGTACTTC. Its protein is CASSLERTGVNIQYF. Supplemented by reference TRBV7-9 and TRBJ2-4, the full variable domain reads DTGVSQNPRHKITKRGQNVTFRCDPISEHNRLYWYRQTLGQGPEFLTYFQNEAQLEKSRLLSDRFSAERPKGSFSTLEIQRTEQGDSAMYLCASSLERTGVNIQYFGAGTRLSVL.

Only a few counts were recorded for this clonotype. This chain uses TRBV9 with TRBJ2-3, with D unclear. Trimming removed 3 bases from V and 4 bases from J, with 15 bases in between. Germline V CDR1 and CDR2: SGDLS, YYNGEE. This CDR3 is 15 amino acids long. CDR3 loop: CASSAQSPGADTQYF. CDR3 sequence (DNA): TGTGCCAGCAGCGCTCAGTCGCCCGGAGCAGATACGCAGTATTTT.

This chain joins TRBV12-3 or TRBV12-4 and TRBJ2-1; 13 nucleotides match TRBD2. Trimming cost V 2 bases and J 8 bases; bases outside gene matches: 6. CDR3 length equals 16 residues. DNA for the CDR3: TGTGCCAGCAGTTTAAGGACTAGCGGGAGCCACCATGAGCAGTTCTTC. It codes for CASSLRTSGSHHEQFF.

This CDR3 is CSVLAGGNEQFF. The CDR3 bases are TGCAGTGTACTAGCGGGAGGGAATGAGCAGTTCTTC. This rearrangement joins TRBV20-1 to TRBJ2-1; 13 bases are shared with TRBD2. J gave up 7 bases and V 7 bases, and 1 base lay outside the gene matches. This CDR3 is built from 12 residues. Per germline, CDR1 DFQATT and CDR2 SNEGSKA (reference sequence).

This clonotype has more than one count but fewer than ten. The chain is built from TRBV29-1 and TRBJ2-3; 16 nucleotides agree with TRBD2. From germline, CDR1 is SQVTM and CDR2 ANQGSEA. V lost 6 bases to trimming and J lost 8 bases; unmatched junction nucleotides: 8. This CDR3 contains 15 residues. CDR3 coding DNA: TGCAGCGTGTTGGGACTAGCGGGAGGGCTCGTTACGCAGTATTTT. Its protein is CSVLGLAGGLVTQYF.

This clonotype was picked up a small number of times. This chain links TRBV20-1 with TRBJ2-1, with D tentatively TRBD1 or TRBD2 (5 bases each). V was shortened by 0 bases and J by 13 bases, with 10 bases between the two germline ends. Germline V gene lookup returns CDR1 DFQATT and CDR2 SNEGSKA (reference sequence). This CDR3 has 11 residues. As DNA, the CDR3 is TGCAGTGCTAGAGATCTGGGGGTCCAGTTCTTC. Amino acid sequence: CSARDLGVQFF.

The J gene is TRBJ1-1, the V gene TRBV21-1; the D segment call TRBD1 is taken from the table without a DNA check. TRBV21-1 is a recognized pseudogene. The CDR3 is 14 residues long. CDR3 region: CASSNKRGHTEAFF. In DNA form, the CDR3 reads TGTGCCAGCAGCAATAAAAGGGGGCACACTGAAGCTTTCTTT.

A few counts support this clonotype. The chain links TRBV6-6 to TRBJ1-5; TRBD1 matches at 8 bases. The V gene's germline CDR1 is MNHNY and CDR2 SVGAGI (reference sequence). The CDR3 length is 14 residues. The V gene end was trimmed by 7 bases and the J gene end by 4 bases; junction bases not matched to a gene: 6. In nucleotides, the CDR3 is TGTGCCAGCACCCCGACAGGGGCAAATCAGCCCCAGCATTTT. Residues: CASTPTGANQPQHF.